These T cell receptor beta chains were read from a single sample in a study of cytomegalovirus exposure and HLA in healthy donors. The assay was immunoSEQ multiplex PCR, and TCRdb's table has in-frame clones only and misses some. The sample shows some 100,000 clones, around 81% of them seen only once. The specimen sequenced was PBMCs. The source of these receptors is a woman in her twenties or thirties in good health and CMV-seronegative. Both conserved end residues are trimmed from each CDR3. For some rows the clone size is stated as once, few or many, or as a class when expanded; others skip it.

CDR3	V	size
ASSQDPAGSSGNTIY	TRBV4-2	.
ASSEPRGVETQY	TRBV25-1	.
AISAIEGTSGRSRADTQY	TRBV10-3	.
ASKWESGNTIY	TRBV10-2	.
ASSEGQGGNQPQH	TRBV18	.
ASSSSANPGNSPLH	TRBV6-6	.
ASSLAGGPRGYT	TRBV7-9	.
ASSVGDTYNSPLH	TRBV9	.
ASSEPRWEKLF	TRBV6-1	once
ATREGTSSEGGQF	TRBV5-1	few
ASSLGFRNYNEQF	TRBV11-2	.
ASSQGIGVRGEQF	TRBV4-1	.
ASSAQGSTGELF	TRBV6-5	.
ASSSYRVGDTQY	TRBV7-2	.
ASTLAGGYFRIYEQY	TRBV5-5	.
ASSIQGDYEQY	TRBV7-2	.
GALNQETQY	TRBV20-1	.
ASSTRMTGVAGGVSDTQY	TRBV9	.
ASRAGNTEAF	TRBV6-5	once
ASSSRDRIGEQY	TRBV19	.
ASSLPIGLADSTDTQY	TRBV6-4	.
ASTGTGRYEQY	TRBV25-1	.
ASSKRWGTGNSYEQY	TRBV21-1	.
ASGLYQGATDTQY	TRBV12-5	.
ASSRLKALGAF	TRBV7-2	.
ASSQSGARGVSTDTQY	TRBV23-1	.
ASSILSGQGMEETQY	TRBV28	.
ASSSGTASPRAEAF	TRBV6-5	once
SVMARGPSEAF	TRBV29-1	.
ASKKTGGSTGELF	TRBV9	.
ASSRLGAEQF	TRBV6-5	.
ASSSKTGAGTDTQY	TRBV5-6	.
ASSQELYEKLF	TRBV14	.
ASNLISGGRNT	TRBV11-2	.
ATSRGGSGTGMAQY	TRBV15	.
AWSGTGDTQY	TRBV30	.
ASSFSAGGGEQY	TRBV7-9	.
ASIRTGFGNEQF	TRBV2	.